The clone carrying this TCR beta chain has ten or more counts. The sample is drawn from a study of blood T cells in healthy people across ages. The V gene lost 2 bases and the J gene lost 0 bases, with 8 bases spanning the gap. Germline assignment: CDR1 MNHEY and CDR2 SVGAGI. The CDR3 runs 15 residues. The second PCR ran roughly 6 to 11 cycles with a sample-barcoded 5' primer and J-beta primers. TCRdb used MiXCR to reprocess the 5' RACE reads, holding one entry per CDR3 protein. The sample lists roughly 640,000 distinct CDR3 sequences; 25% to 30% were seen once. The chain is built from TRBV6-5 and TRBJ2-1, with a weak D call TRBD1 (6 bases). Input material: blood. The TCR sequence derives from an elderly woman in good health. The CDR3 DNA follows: TGTGCCAGCAGTTACCAACAGGGCTCCTACAATGAGCAGTTCTTC. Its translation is CASSYQQGSYNEQFF.